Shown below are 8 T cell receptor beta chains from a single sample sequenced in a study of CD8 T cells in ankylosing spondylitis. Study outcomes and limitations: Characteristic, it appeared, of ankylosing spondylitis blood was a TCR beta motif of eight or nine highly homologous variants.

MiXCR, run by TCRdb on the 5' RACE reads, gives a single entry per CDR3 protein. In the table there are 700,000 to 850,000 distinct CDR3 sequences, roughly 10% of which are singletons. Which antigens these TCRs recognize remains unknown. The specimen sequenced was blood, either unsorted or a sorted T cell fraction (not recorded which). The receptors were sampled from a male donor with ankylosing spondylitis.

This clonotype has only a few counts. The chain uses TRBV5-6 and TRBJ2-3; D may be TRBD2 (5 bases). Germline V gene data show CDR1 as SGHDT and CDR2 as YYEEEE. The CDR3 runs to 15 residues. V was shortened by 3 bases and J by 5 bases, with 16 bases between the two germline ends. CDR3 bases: TGTGCCAGCAGCTCACCGGGAAACGCACGAGATACGCAGTATTTT. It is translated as CASSSPGNARDTQYF. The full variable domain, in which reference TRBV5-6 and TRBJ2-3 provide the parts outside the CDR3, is DAGVTQSPTHLIKTRGQQVTLRCSPKSGHDTVSWYQQALGQGPQFIFQYYEEEERQRGNFPDRFSGHQFPNYSSELNVNALLLGDSALYLCASSSPGNARDTQYFGPGTRLTVL.

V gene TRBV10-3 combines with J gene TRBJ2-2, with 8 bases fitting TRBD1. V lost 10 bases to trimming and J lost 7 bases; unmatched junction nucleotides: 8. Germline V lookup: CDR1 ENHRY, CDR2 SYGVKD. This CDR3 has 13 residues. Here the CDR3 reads CATQDREVGELFF. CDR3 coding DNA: TGTGCCACCCAGGACAGGGAGGTCGGGGAGCTGTTTTTT.

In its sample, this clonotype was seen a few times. CDR3 nucleotide sequence: TGTGCCAGCAGCTTGGGGGGCCGGTCATCCGATACGCAGTATTTT. Encoded protein: CASSLGGRSSDTQYF. The chain combines TRBV5-4 with TRBJ2-3; possible D gene TRBD1, 5 bases. Trimming pared 0 bases from V and 6 bases from J, leaving 14 bases between. Germline V gene lookup returns CDR1 SGHNT and CDR2 YYREEE (reference sequence). CDR3 size: 15 residues.

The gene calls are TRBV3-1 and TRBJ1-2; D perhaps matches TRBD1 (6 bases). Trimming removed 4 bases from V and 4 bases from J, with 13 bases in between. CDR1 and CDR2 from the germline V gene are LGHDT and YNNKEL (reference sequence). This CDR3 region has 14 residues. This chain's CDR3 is CASSLLQGSYGYTF. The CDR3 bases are TGTGCCAGCAGCCTTCTACAGGGATCCTATGGCTACACCTTC.

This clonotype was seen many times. The DNA for the CDR3 is TGTGCCAGCAGCTTGTTAACGACAGAGGATTTGGAGACCCAGTACTTC. Translating gives CASSLLTTEDLETQYF. The chain employs TRBV5-6 and TRBJ2-5; a weak D match, TRBD1 (5 bases). This CDR3 has 16 amino acids. Trimming took 1 base from V and 5 from J, leaving 18 bases between them. The V gene's germline CDR1 is SGHDT and CDR2 YYEEEE. Complete variable domain (other parts from reference TRBV5-6 and TRBJ2-5): DAGVTQSPTHLIKTRGQQVTLRCSPKSGHDTVSWYQQALGQGPQFIFQYYEEEERQRGNFPDRFSGHQFPNYSSELNVNALLLGDSALYLCASSLLTTEDLETQYFGPGTRLLVL.

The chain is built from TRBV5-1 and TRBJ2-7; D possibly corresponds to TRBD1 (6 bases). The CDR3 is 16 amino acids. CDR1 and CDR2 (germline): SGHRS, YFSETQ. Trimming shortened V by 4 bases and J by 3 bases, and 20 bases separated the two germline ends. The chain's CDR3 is CASSPPATGDLYEQYF. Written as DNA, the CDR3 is TGCGCCAGCAGCCCGCCAGCGACAGGAGACCTCTACGAGCAGTACTTC.

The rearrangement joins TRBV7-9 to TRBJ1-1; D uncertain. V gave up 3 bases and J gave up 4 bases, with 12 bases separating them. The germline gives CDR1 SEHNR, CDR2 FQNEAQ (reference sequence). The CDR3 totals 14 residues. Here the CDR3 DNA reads TGTGCCAGCAGCTTGCAAGGAGGGATCACTGAAGCTTTCTTT. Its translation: CASSLQGGITEAFF.

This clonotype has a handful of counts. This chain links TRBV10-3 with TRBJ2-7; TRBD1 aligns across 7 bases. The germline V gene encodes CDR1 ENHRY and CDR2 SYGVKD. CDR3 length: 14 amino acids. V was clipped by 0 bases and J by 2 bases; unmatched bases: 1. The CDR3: CAISESTGTYEQYF. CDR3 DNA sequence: TGTGCCATCAGTGAGTCGACAGGGACCTACGAGCAGTACTTC.